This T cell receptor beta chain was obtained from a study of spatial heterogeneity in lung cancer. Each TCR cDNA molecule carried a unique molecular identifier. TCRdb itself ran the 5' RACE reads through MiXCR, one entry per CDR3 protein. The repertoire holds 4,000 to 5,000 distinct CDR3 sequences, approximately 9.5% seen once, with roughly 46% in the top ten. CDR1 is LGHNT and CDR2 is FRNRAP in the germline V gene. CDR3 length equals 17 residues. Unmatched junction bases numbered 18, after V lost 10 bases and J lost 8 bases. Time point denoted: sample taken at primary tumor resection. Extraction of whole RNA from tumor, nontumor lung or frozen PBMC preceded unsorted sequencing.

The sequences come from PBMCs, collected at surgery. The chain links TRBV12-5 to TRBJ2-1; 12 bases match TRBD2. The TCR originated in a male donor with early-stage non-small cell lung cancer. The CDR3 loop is CATPSPILAGGSYEQFF. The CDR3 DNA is TGTGCTACCCCATCCCCCATACTAGCGGGGGGCTCGTATGAGCAGTTCTTC.